This entry lists 8 T cell receptor beta chains sequenced from one sample in a study of T cell responses to AZD1222 COVID-19 vaccine. This table comes from immunoSEQ multiplex PCR, and its TCRdb copy is limited to in-frame clones, with some not included. This table has under 150,000 clones, about 91% appearing once. The sequenced sample was peripheral blood, obtained on day 0 of AZD1222 vaccination. All receptors come from an adult in good health.

The V and J genes are TRBV5-5 and TRBJ1-1; no reliable D call. CDR1 is SGHKS, CDR2 YYEKEE, per germline (reference sequence). This CDR3 comprises 14 residues. V lost 0 bases to trimming and J lost 2 bases, with 8 bases between them. The CDR3 coding sequence is TGTGCCAGCAGCTTGGCGGGGAAAAACACTGAAGCTTTCTTT. It specifies CASSLAGKNTEAFF.

This clone was counted a single time. The rearrangement uses TRBV20-1 and TRBJ1-6; a weak D match, TRBD1 (5 bases). The CDR3 has 16 residues. The germline V gene encodes CDR1 DFQATT and CDR2 SNEGSKA (reference sequence). V was clipped by 3 bases and J by 8 bases, with 20 bases between them. The CDR3 loop is CSASMRGVHFYSPLHF. CDR3 sequence (DNA): TGCAGTGCTAGTATGCGAGGGGTACATTTTTATTCACCCCTCCACTTT.

The chain joins TRBV29-1 to TRBJ1-1; TRBD1 might be the D (6 bases). Germline loops: CDR1 SQVTM, CDR2 ANQGSEA. The CDR3 is 14 residues long. V was pared by 0 bases and J by 5 bases, with 13 bases between. In nucleotides, the CDR3 is TGCAGCGTTGAAGATCAAGGGGGGGGGACTGAAGCTTTCTTT. Protein product: CSVEDQGGGTEAFF.

In the case of this clone: Distinct nucleotide sequences in the sample also encode this CDR3. This CDR3 is CASSLTGTGELFF. The CDR3 bases are TGTGCCAGCAGCTTAACTGGGACCGGGGAGCTGTTTTTT. The gene calls are TRBV7-3 and TRBJ2-2; unclear D gene. Trimming removed 0 bases from V and 5 bases from J, with 4 bases in between. The CDR3 covers 13 residues. The germline gives CDR1 SGHTA, CDR2 FQGTGA.

The chain couples TRBV5-1 to TRBJ2-7; possible D gene TRBD2, 5 bases. V lost 0 bases to trimming and J lost 7 bases, with 17 bases between them. The CDR3 covers 15 residues. Germline loops: CDR1 SGHRS, CDR2 YFSETQ. CDR3 nucleotide sequence: TGCGCCAGCAGCTTGGAAGCGGTACGTCTACGGGAGCAGTACTTC. Its translation is CASSLEAVRLREQYF. Combining the CDR3 with reference TRBV5-1 and TRBJ2-7 gives the whole variable domain KAGVTQTPRYLIKTRGQQVTLSCSPISGHRSVSWYQQTPGQGLQFLFEYFSETQRNKGNFPGRFSGRQFSNSRSEMNVSTLELGDSALYLCASSLEAVRLREQYFGPGTRLTVT.

The chain employs TRBV7-2 and TRBJ2-2, with 9 bases fitting TRBD1. V trimming: 0 bases; J trimming: 15 bases; junction bases outside the gene matches: 8. The germline gives CDR1 SGHTA, CDR2 FQGNSA. CDR3 length equals 14 residues. DNA for the CDR3: TGTGCCAGCAGCTTAGCTAGCCGGGACAGGGCGTTGTTTTTT. Its protein product is CASSLASRDRALFF.

The chain carries TRBV9 and TRBJ1-1; D remains unclear. V was pared by 0 bases and J by 2 bases, with 11 bases between. Germline V gene data show CDR1 as SGDLS and CDR2 as YYNGEE. The CDR3 spans 15 residues. The CDR3 sequence is CASSVAVGFNTEAFF. The CDR3 DNA reads TGTGCCAGCAGCGTAGCTGTGGGGTTCAACACTGAAGCTTTCTTT.

In regard to this clone: Additional DNA sequences in this sample encode the identical CDR3. The chain couples TRBV6-5 to TRBJ1-3; TRBD1 is a possible D gene (5 bases). Germline-derived CDR1 and CDR2 are MNHEY and SVGAGI. V lost 2 bases to trimming and J lost 2 bases, with 10 bases between them. This CDR3 is built from 15 residues. The chain's CDR3 is CASSYEGSAGNTIYF. CDR3 in DNA: TGTGCCAGCAGTTACGAGGGGTCCGCTGGAAACACCATATATTTT.